Following are 25 T cell receptor beta chains from one sample sequenced in a study of T cells in Graves' hyperthyroidism and ophthalmopathy (dated by TCRdb to the late 2010s). Library generation was performed with multiplex PCR. Sequencing was performed on an Illumina HiSeq 2000. Amplification of TCR beta CDR3 regions was carried out from RNA transcripts. For the first round of RT-PCR on the TCR CDR3, the HTBI primer set was used together with the Qiagen OneStep RT-PCR kit. Using fastp at Q25 and MiXCR, TCRdb reprocessed the public reads and kept productive beta chains. Each entry is one CDR3 protein sequence, shown with its most common DNA and genes. The sample table holds about 290,000 distinct CDR3 sequences, of which roughly 19% were seen once. Together, the top ten hold just under 40% of the sample. Material for sequencing was blood. Source of these receptors: a man in his forties or fifties with Graves' ophthalmopathy.

The rearrangement links TRBV9 to TRBJ2-7; 7 nucleotides align to TRBD1. CDR1 and CDR2 from the germline V gene are SGDLS and YYNGEE. The CDR3 runs to 16 residues. The trim removed 3 bases at V and 2 bases at J, leaving 11 bases unmatched. The CDR3 is CASSGDGQERTYEQYF. The CDR3 DNA sequence: TGTGCCAGCAGCGGAGACGGACAGGAGAGAACCTACGAGCAGTACTTC.

The V gene is TRBV12-3 or TRBV12-4, the J gene TRBJ2-3; no clear D gene. V gave up 2 bases and J gave up 4 bases, with 4 bases separating them. The CDR3 is made up of 12 amino acids. Written as DNA, the CDR3 is TGTGCCAGCAGTTTATTATCAGATACGCAGTATTTT. Residues: CASSLLSDTQYF.

The gene calls are TRBV4-1 and TRBJ2-1; D is unclear. V was cut by 1 base and J by 2 bases, with 12 bases left in between. The CDR3 sequence is 16 residues long. CDR1 MGHRA and CDR2 YSYEKL come from the germline V gene. The CDR3 reads CASSQVDLIAYNEQFF. In DNA form, the CDR3 reads TGCGCCAGCAGCCAAGTTGACCTTATAGCCTACAATGAGCAGTTCTTC.

There are a few counts of this clonotype. The chain uses TRBV4-1 and TRBJ2-7; 9 nucleotides align to TRBD2. Germline-derived CDR1 and CDR2 are MGHRA and YSYEKL. V lost 0 bases, J lost 4 bases, and 7 bases stayed unmatched. The CDR3 consists of 16 residues. CDR3 residues: CASSQDTSGSFYEQYF. CDR3 in DNA: TGCGCCAGCAGCCAAGATACTAGCGGGTCCTTTTACGAGCAGTACTTC.

The table lists this clonotype with many counts. The rearrangement joins TRBV2 to TRBJ2-5; no reliable D call. The CDR3 contains 13 residues. Trimming removed 6 bases from V and 2 bases from J, with 10 bases in between. The germline V gene has CDR1 SNHLY and CDR2 FYNNEI. The CDR3 nucleotides are TGTGCCAGCAGGACCAACCTTCAAGAGACCCAGTACTTC. Amino acids: CASRTNLQETQYF.

The chain couples TRBV7-2 to TRBJ2-1; the D call may be TRBD1 or TRBD2 (5 bases each). CDR3 length: 14 residues. Trimming removed 5 bases from V and 10 bases from J, with 18 bases in between. Germline V gene lookup returns CDR1 SGHTA and CDR2 FQGNSA. The CDR3 spells CASSATVRGLEQFF. The CDR3 DNA reads TGTGCCAGCAGCGCTACGGTGAGGGGTTTGGAGCAGTTCTTC.

V and J are TRBV30 and TRBJ1-2; D gene uncertain. Germline lookup yields CDR1 GTSNPN and CDR2 SVGIG (reference sequence). This CDR3 contains 12 residues. The V gene lost 1 base and the J gene lost 5 bases, with 8 bases spanning the gap. Here the CDR3 DNA reads TGTGCCTGGAGTGCCCTATTTTATGGCTACACCTTC. Its translation is CAWSALFYGYTF.

This clonotype has only a few counts. The J gene is TRBJ2-3, the V gene TRBV24-1; no definite D call. V was pared by 4 bases and J by 0 bases, with 22 bases between. The CDR3 loop spans 19 amino acids. Per germline, CDR1 KGHDR and CDR2 SFDVKD. The CDR3 bases are TGTGCCACCAGTGACCCCACGATAAGAGTAGCTTCTAGCACAGATACGCAGTATTTT. Translating gives CATSDPTIRVASSTDTQYF.

This CDR3 is CASSERVSNYGYTF. The CDR3 DNA is TGTGCCAGCAGTGAACGAGTTTCTAACTATGGCTACACCTTC. The chain combines TRBV2 with TRBJ1-2; no clear D gene. The germline V and J ends were trimmed by 2 bases and 0 bases, with 7 bases remaining between them. Looked up from germline, CDR1 is SNHLY and CDR2 is FYNNEI. The CDR3 length is 14 residues.

The chain uses TRBV11-2 and TRBJ2-3, with TRBD2 identical over 13 bases. This CDR3 has 17 amino acids. In germline, CDR1 is SGHAT, CDR2 FQNNGV. Losses at the gene ends were 0 bases for V and 2 bases for J; bases not matched to a gene: 2. Here the CDR3 reads CASSLDGLAGATDTQYF. CDR3 coding DNA: TGTGCCAGCAGCTTAGATGGACTAGCGGGAGCCACAGATACGCAGTATTTT.

This clonotype was picked up many times. The V and J genes are TRBV3-1 and TRBJ2-5; maybe TRBD1 (5 bases). CDR3 length: 14 amino acids. Germline V gene lookup returns CDR1 LGHDT and CDR2 YNNKEL (reference sequence). Trimming cost V 3 bases and J 1 base, with 9 bases left between them. The CDR3 region is CASSQTVTQETQYF. As DNA, the CDR3 is TGTGCCAGCAGCCAGACAGTAACCCAAGAGACCCAGTACTTC.

V and J are TRBV29-1 and TRBJ2-1; 10 nucleotides agree with TRBD2. Looked up from germline, CDR1 is SQVTM and CDR2 is ANQGSEA. The CDR3 consists of 15 residues. J lost 5 bases, V lost 6 bases, and 10 bases had no gene match. CDR3 nucleotide sequence: TGCAGCGTCGTATCACTAGCGGGACTCCACAATGAGCAGTTCTTC. As protein: CSVVSLAGLHNEQFF.

This clonotype was counted many times. V gene TRBV5-1 combines with J gene TRBJ1-2, with TRBD1 as a possible D gene (6 bases). Germline V gene sequence: CDR1 SGHRS, CDR2 YFSETQ. V shed 0 bases and J shed 5 bases, with 14 bases lying between them. This CDR3 region has 15 residues. CDR3 loop: CASSLDGRTEYGYTF. CDR3 coding DNA: TGCGCCAGCAGCTTGGACGGTCGGACAGAGTATGGCTACACCTTC.

This clonotype was seen ten or more times. The chain combines TRBV28 with TRBJ2-7, with 10 bases that match TRBD2. After removal of 8 bases from V and 7 bases from J, the junction contained 14 bases not matched to a gene. CDR3 length equals 15 residues. The germline gives CDR1 MDHEN, CDR2 SYDVKM. The CDR3 nucleotides are TGTGCCAGCCGGGGGAGCGGGAGGGCCCTTGGGGAGCAGTACTTC. It yields the protein CASRGSGRALGEQYF.

CDR3: CASSPILDTYSNQPQHF. In nucleotides, the CDR3 is TGTGCCAGCAGCCCGATCCTGGACACCTATAGCAATCAGCCCCAGCATTTT. The chain employs TRBV6-1 and TRBJ1-5; TRBD1 might be the D (5 bases). The CDR3 has 17 residues. Trimming removed 6 bases from V and 0 bases from J, with 18 bases in between. Per the germline V gene, CDR1 is MNHNS and CDR2 is SASEGT.

The sample holds many counts of this clonotype. V and J are TRBV18 and TRBJ2-1; D is unclear. V lost 2 bases, J lost 9 bases, and 8 bases lay in between. The CDR3 loop spans 12 amino acids. Germline assignment: CDR1 KGHSH and CDR2 LQKENI. The CDR3, as DNA: TGTGCCAGCTCACCAAGCAGCCGTGAGCAGTTCTTC. It encodes CASSPSSREQFF.

The chain has TRBV12-3 or TRBV12-4 and TRBJ1-6; possibly TRBD1 for D (6 bases). The CDR3 spans 13 residues. Trimming removed 6 bases at V and 12 bases at J, with 15 bases between. As DNA, the CDR3 is TGTGCCAGCAGCCGGGGGGCGGGAATACCCCTCCACTTT. This translates into CASSRGAGIPLHF.

This clonotype was found many times. The chain couples TRBV3-1 to TRBJ1-1; D not resolved. The germline V gene has CDR1 LGHDT and CDR2 YNNKEL (reference sequence). Trimming left V 0 bases short and J 1 base short, with 12 bases between. The CDR3 runs to 16 residues. CDR3 residues: CASSQEAGFGNTEAFF. DNA for the CDR3: TGTGCCAGCAGCCAAGAGGCGGGTTTCGGGAACACTGAAGCTTTCTTT.

The V and J genes are TRBV6-2 or TRBV6-3 and TRBJ1-4, with D maybe TRBD1 (5 bases). This CDR3 region has 15 residues. V was shortened by 5 bases and J by 8 bases, with 18 bases between the two germline ends. Germline CDR1 MNHEY, CDR2 SVGEGT. The CDR3 nucleotides are TGTGCCAGCAGTGGGGCTTACAGGCCGGGGGAAAAACTGTTTTTT. It encodes CASSGAYRPGEKLFF.

At least ten counts were recorded for this clonotype. V usage is TRBV28 and J usage is TRBJ2-1, with a weak D call TRBD2 (6 bases). V lost 5 bases to trimming and J lost 7 bases, with 15 bases between them. CDR1 is MDHEN, CDR2 SYDVKM, per germline. The CDR3 has 14 amino acids. The DNA for the CDR3 is TGTGCCAGCAGTACCACCTGGGGGAGGAATGAGCAGTTCTTC. It translates to CASSTTWGRNEQFF. The whole variable domain, remainder taken from reference TRBV28 and TRBJ2-1, is DVKVTQSSRYLVKRTGEKVFLECVQDMDHENMFWYRQDPGLGLRLIYFSYDVKMKEKGDIPEGYSVSREKKERFSLILESASTNQTSMYLCASSTTWGRNEQFFGPGTRLTVL.

The rearrangement links TRBV9 to TRBJ2-7; 7 bases agree with TRBD1. The CDR3 is made up of 14 amino acids. Unmatched junction bases numbered 9, after V lost 4 bases and J lost 5 bases. The germline V gene has CDR1 SGDLS and CDR2 YYNGEE. CDR3 sequence: CASSPRQGSDEQYF. In DNA form, the CDR3 reads TGTGCCAGCAGCCCGAGACAGGGTTCCGACGAGCAGTACTTC.

This clonotype showed up many times. This chain uses TRBV28 with TRBJ1-1; 9 bases line up with TRBD1. CDR1 is MDHEN and CDR2 is SYDVKM in the germline V gene. The CDR3 length is 15 residues. After removal of 5 bases from V and 0 bases from J, the junction contained 4 bases not matched to a gene. Here the CDR3 reads CASSRHRGLNTEAFF. For the CDR3, the DNA is TGTGCCAGCAGTCGACACAGGGGGCTGAACACTGAAGCTTTCTTT.

The chain combines TRBV5-1 with TRBJ1-4; 9 nucleotides line up with TRBD1. Trimming took 3 bases from V and 5 from J; bases not matched to a gene: 8. CDR1 and CDR2 (germline): SGHRS, YFSETQ. The CDR3 extends over 16 amino acids. The CDR3: CASSSIPGQGNEKLFF. As DNA, the CDR3 is TGCGCCAGCAGCTCTATACCGGGACAGGGAAATGAAAAACTGTTTTTT.

This sequence joins TRBV11-2 and TRBJ1-5; 7 positions match TRBD1. Germline lookup yields CDR1 SGHAT and CDR2 FQNNGV. This CDR3 is 14 amino acids long. V gave up 5 bases and J gave up 6 bases; unmatched junction bases: 7. The CDR3 loop reads CASSPRTGVQPQHF. As DNA, the CDR3 is TGTGCCAGCAGCCCCCGGACAGGAGTTCAGCCCCAGCATTTT.

The sample holds a few counts of this clonotype. This chain connects TRBV6-1 to TRBJ1-6; 10 bases map to TRBD1. There are 15 residues in the CDR3. Germline CDR1 is MNHNS and CDR2 is SASEGT. V was clipped by 6 bases and J by 5 bases; unmatched bases: 4. This CDR3 reads CASRGDRGNNSPLHF. In nucleotides, the CDR3 is TGTGCCAGCAGGGGGGACAGGGGAAATAATTCACCCCTCCACTTT.